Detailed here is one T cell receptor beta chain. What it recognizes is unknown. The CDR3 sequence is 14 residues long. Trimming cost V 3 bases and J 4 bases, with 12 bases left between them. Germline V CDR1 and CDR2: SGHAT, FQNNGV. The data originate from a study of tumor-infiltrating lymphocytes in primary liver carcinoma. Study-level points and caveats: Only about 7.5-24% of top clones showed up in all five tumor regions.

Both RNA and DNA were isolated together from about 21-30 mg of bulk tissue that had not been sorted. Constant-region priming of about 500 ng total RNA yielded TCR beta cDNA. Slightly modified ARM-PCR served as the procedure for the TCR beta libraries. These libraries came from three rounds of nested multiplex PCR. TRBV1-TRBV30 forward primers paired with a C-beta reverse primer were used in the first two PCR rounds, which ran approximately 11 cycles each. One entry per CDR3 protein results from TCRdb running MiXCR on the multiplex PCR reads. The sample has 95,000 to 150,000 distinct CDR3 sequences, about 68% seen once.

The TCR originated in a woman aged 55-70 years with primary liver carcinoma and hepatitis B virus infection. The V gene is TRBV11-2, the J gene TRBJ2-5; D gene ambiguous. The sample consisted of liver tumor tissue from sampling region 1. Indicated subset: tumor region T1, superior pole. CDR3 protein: CASSLDSGLETQYF. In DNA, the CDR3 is TGTGCCAGCAGCTTGGATAGTGGGCTAGAGACCCAGTACTTC.